The 32 T cell receptor beta chains listed next were all sequenced from one sample in a study of blood T cell repertoires in COVID-19. Sequencing was performed with immunoSEQ multiplex PCR; in TCRdb, only in-frame clones are kept and a portion is missing. Altogether fewer than 350,000 clones are present, 75% to 90% being singletons, with the ten largest covering 5.2%. What was sequenced was PBMCs or T cells enriched from blood (not recorded which). These receptors all stem from a man in his sixties who had recovered from COVID-19.

The chain is built from TRBV5-4 and TRBJ1-1; maybe TRBD1 (5 bases). CDR1 and CDR2 from the germline V gene are SGHNT and YYREEE (reference sequence). Trimming pared 1 base from V and 2 bases from J, leaving 9 bases between. This CDR3 is built from 14 residues. The CDR3 spells CASSLQGFNTEAFF. In DNA, the CDR3 is TGTGCCAGCAGCTTGCAGGGATTTAACACTGAAGCTTTCTTT.

The chain recombines TRBV28 with TRBJ2-5, with TRBD1 identical over 9 bases. V shed 6 bases and J 5 bases; nucleotides not matched to a gene: 10. The CDR3 spans 15 residues. Germline CDR1 reads MDHEN; CDR2 reads SYDVKM. DNA of the CDR3: TGTGCCAGCAGGCCGGGACAGGGCATTTGGGAGACCCAGTACTTC. Translated: CASRPGQGIWETQYF.

The rearrangement joins TRBV24-1 to TRBJ2-7; TRBD1 agrees at 8 bases. Germline V lookup: CDR1 KGHDR, CDR2 SFDVKD. CDR3 length: 14 residues. V shed 4 bases, J shed 5 bases, and the junction held 6 bases outside the gene matches. CDR3 nucleotides: TGTGCCACCAGTGAACAGGGGGAAGCCCACGAGCAGTACTTC. Translating it yields CATSEQGEAHEQYF.

The chain carries TRBV24-1 and TRBJ1-5, with D possibly being TRBD1 (5 bases). This CDR3 region has 15 residues. Between the trimmed V and J ends, which lost 8 bases and 0 bases, there was a span of 13 bases. In germline, CDR1 is KGHDR, CDR2 SFDVKD. The CDR3 reads CATTEQVHSNQPQHF. DNA of the CDR3: TGTGCCACCACCGAACAGGTTCATAGCAATCAGCCCCAGCATTTT.

Only one count was recorded for this clone. The chain carries TRBV3-1 (or the pseudogene TRBV3-2) and TRBJ2-5; D is uncertain. The CDR3 spans 14 residues. The V gene lost 1 base and the J gene lost 1 base, with 7 bases spanning the gap. In germline, CDR1 is LGHDT, CDR2 YNNKEL (reference sequence). The CDR3 DNA is TGTGCCAGCAGCCAAGGGCAGATCCAAGAGACCCAGTACTTC. The encoded protein is CASSQGQIQETQYF.

The rearrangement uses TRBV5-6 and TRBJ2-4, with D possibly TRBD1 on 6 matching bases. V was pared by 0 bases and J by 1 base, with 11 bases between. The CDR3 runs to 16 residues. CDR1 and CDR2 from the germline V gene are SGHDT and YYEEEE. CDR3 sequence reads: CASSLGHRDAKNIQYF. CDR3 in DNA: TGTGCCAGCAGCTTGGGGCACAGGGACGCCAAAAACATTCAGTACTTC.

The chain recombines TRBV28 with TRBJ2-7, with 8 bases matching TRBD1. The CDR3 has 15 residues. The J segment lost 2 bases and the V segment lost 3 bases, leaving 6 bases of the junction unmatched. Germline CDR1 MDHEN, CDR2 SYDVKM. As DNA, the CDR3 is TGTGCCAGCAGTTTCCGGACAGGGTGGGCCTACGAGCAGTACTTC. Encoded protein: CASSFRTGWAYEQYF.

The genes are TRBV5-1 and TRBJ2-2, with a possible D match to TRBD1 (6 bases). The V end was cut by 3 bases, the J end by 3 bases, with 12 bases between. CDR3 size: 15 residues. Germline V gene data show CDR1 as SGHRS and CDR2 as YFSETQ. CDR3 bases: TGCGCCAGCAGCTCCCAGGGGTGGCACACCGGGGAGCTGTTTTTT. Amino acids: CASSSQGWHTGELFF.

This clone was observed a single time. The chain is built from TRBV21-1 and TRBJ1-4. TRBV21-1 constitutes a pseudogene. The CDR3 runs to 15 residues. CDR3 nucleotides: TGTGCCAGCAGCAAAGCTGTGGCGGCTAATGAAAAACTGTTTTTT. Translating gives CASSKAVAANEKLFF.

The CDR3 loop reads CASSLGVLAGVGDTQYF. The CDR3 bases are TGTGCCAGCAGCTTGGGGGTCCTAGCGGGAGTCGGAGATACGCAGTATTTT. The chain employs TRBV5-4 and TRBJ2-3; TRBD2 matches 10 bases. V shed 0 bases and J 5 bases; nucleotides not matched to a gene: 9. Germline-derived CDR1 and CDR2 are SGHNT and YYREEE (reference sequence). The CDR3 runs to 17 residues.

This clone was counted between two and nine times. The J gene is TRBJ2-1, the V gene TRBV29-1; unclear D gene. V was trimmed by 5 bases and J by 2 bases, leaving 16 bases between them. CDR3 length: 15 amino acids. The germline CDR1 and CDR2 sequences are SQVTM and ANQGSEA. The CDR3 bases are TGCAGCGTTTCCTACTTTCCCCCGCCCTACAATGAGCAGTTCTTC. Its translation: CSVSYFPPPYNEQFF.

J is TRBJ2-6 and V is TRBV5-4, with D unresolved. Germline-derived CDR1 and CDR2 are SGHNT and YYREEE (reference sequence). The CDR3 runs to 17 residues. V was clipped by 3 bases and J by 0 bases, with 13 bases between them. CDR3 in amino acids: CASSSPLFNSGANVLTF. CDR3 sequence (DNA): TGTGCCAGCAGCTCCCCCCTCTTTAACTCTGGGGCCAACGTCCTGACTTTC. The full variable domain, rest sourced from reference TRBV5-4 and TRBJ2-6, is ETGVTQSPTHLIKTRGQQVTLRCSSQSGHNTVSWYQQALGQGPQFIFQYYREEENGRGNFPPRFSGLQFPNYSSELNVNALELDDSALYLCASSSPLFNSGANVLTFGAGSRLTVL.

The chain employs TRBV4-1 and TRBJ1-5; D remains unclear. This CDR3 contains 16 residues. CDR1 and CDR2 from the germline V gene are MGHRA and YSYEKL. With 0 bases removed from V and 2 bases from J, the gap between germline ends came to 11 bases. The CDR3, as DNA: TGCGCCAGCAGCCAAGATTCGGGGATGGGCAATCAGCCCCAGCATTTT. Amino acid sequence: CASSQDSGMGNQPQHF.

J is TRBJ1-2 and V is TRBV24-1, with 8 bases identical to TRBD1. The ends lost 4 bases at V and 4 bases at J; junction bases unmatched: 10. The CDR3 sequence is 16 residues long. Germline CDR1 reads KGHDR; CDR2 reads SFDVKD. The CDR3 DNA is TGTGCCACCAGTGACCGCGGACAGGGAGGAGGCTATGGCTACACCTTC. Its translation: CATSDRGQGGGYGYTF.

In this sample, this clone turned up a few times. This chain uses TRBV20-1 with TRBJ1-5, with a weak D call TRBD1 (5 bases). V was shortened by 3 bases and J by 2 bases, with 11 bases between the two germline ends. Looked up from germline, CDR1 is DFQATT and CDR2 is SNEGSKA (reference sequence). CDR3 size: 14 residues. The CDR3 DNA reads as TGCAGTGCTAGTTCAGGCAGGGGCAATCAGCCCCAGCATTTT. This translates into CSASSGRGNQPQHF.

The chain carries TRBV11-2 and TRBJ1-2; 7 bases are a match to TRBD1. This CDR3 has 14 residues. CDR1 SGHAT and CDR2 FQNNGV come from the germline V gene. The trim removed 2 bases at V and 7 bases at J, leaving 7 bases unmatched. The CDR3, as DNA: TGTGCCAGCAGCTTAAAACGACAGGGCAGTGGCTACACCTTC. Protein sequence: CASSLKRQGSGYTF.

The genes are TRBV14 and TRBJ1-1, with D maybe TRBD1 (5 bases). This CDR3 comprises 14 residues. Germline V gives CDR1 SGHDN, CDR2 FVKESK. V dropped 4 bases and J dropped 4 bases, with 13 bases sitting between them. The CDR3 reads CASSRTWGGTEAFF. The DNA for the CDR3 is TGTGCCAGCAGCCGAACATGGGGGGGCACTGAAGCTTTCTTT.

The genes are TRBV7-3 and TRBJ2-5, with TRBD1 as a possible D gene (6 bases). Germline CDR1 SGHTA, CDR2 FQGTGA. Trimming removed 4 bases at V and 2 bases at J, with 14 bases between. This CDR3 has 15 residues. The CDR3, as DNA: TGTGCCAGCAGCTCCAGCGCCGGGACACAAGAGACCCAGTACTTC. Its protein product is CASSSSAGTQETQYF.

In its sample, this clone was seen once. The rearrangement uses TRBV7-9 and TRBJ2-2; D unresolved. The germline V gene encodes CDR1 SEHNR and CDR2 FQNEAQ (reference sequence). The CDR3 spans 15 residues. Trimming removed 4 bases at V and 0 bases at J, with 9 bases between. The CDR3 protein is CASSYHRPNTGELFF. The CDR3 nucleotides are TGTGCCAGCAGCTATCACAGACCGAACACCGGGGAGCTGTTTTTT.

The chain joins TRBV7-3 to TRBJ2-4; TRBD2 matches at 9 bases. The CDR3 is 15 residues long. Germline loops: CDR1 SGHTA, CDR2 FQGTGA. V lost 4 bases, J lost 6 bases, and 7 bases stayed unmatched. The chain's CDR3 is CASSSSGGRGNIQYF. As DNA, the CDR3 is TGTGCCAGCAGCTCGAGCGGCGGGAGGGGAAACATTCAGTACTTC.

This sequence joins TRBV21-1 and TRBJ2-7; the table's D call, TRBD2, was not checked against the DNA. TRBV21-1 is classified as a pseudogene. This CDR3 spans 17 amino acids. The CDR3 DNA is TGTGCCAGCAGCAAAGGGAATGAGCGGGAGGTTCCCTACGAGCAGTACTTC. Its protein is CASSKGNEREVPYEQYF.

The rearrangement joins TRBV28 to TRBJ2-5; 10 bases map to TRBD2. Trimming at V came to 2 bases and at J to 1 base, leaving 4 bases not matched to a gene. CDR1 is MDHEN and CDR2 is SYDVKM in the germline V gene. This CDR3 region has 16 residues. CDR3 protein: CASSLRIAGGQETQYF. The DNA of the CDR3 is TGTGCCAGCAGTTTAAGGATAGCGGGAGGCCAAGAGACCCAGTACTTC.

CDR3 sequence: CASSLDRGRLQPQHF. DNA for the CDR3: TGTGCCAGCAGCTTAGACAGGGGGCGCCTACAGCCCCAGCATTTT. The chain joins TRBV7-8 to TRBJ1-5, with 9 bases identical to TRBD1. The CDR3 contains 15 residues. Trimming at V came to 1 base and at J to 7 bases, leaving 5 bases not matched to a gene. The germline V gene encodes CDR1 SGHVS and CDR2 FQNEAQ.

V and J are TRBV2 and TRBJ2-1, with 11 bases identical to TRBD2. Germline CDR1 reads SNHLY; CDR2 reads FYNNEI. The CDR3 totals 14 residues. The J segment lost 9 bases and the V segment lost 3 bases, leaving 4 bases of the junction unmatched. The CDR3 region is CASSDTSGSAEQFF. The CDR3 nucleotides read TGTGCCAGCAGTGATACTAGCGGGAGTGCTGAGCAGTTCTTC.

The chain is built from TRBV7-9 and TRBJ2-5, with TRBD1 identical over 8 bases. The V gene's germline CDR1 is SEHNR and CDR2 FQNEAQ (reference sequence). The CDR3 sequence is 14 residues long. The V segment lost 4 bases and the J segment 3 bases; nucleotides outside the gene matches: 4. The CDR3 DNA sequence: TGTGCCAGCAGCTATGGACAGGGCGAAGAGACCCAGTACTTC. The encoded protein is CASSYGQGEETQYF.

The chain is built from TRBV28 and TRBJ2-7; tentatively, D is TRBD2 (6 bases). The CDR3 loop spans 19 amino acids. Germline CDR1 and CDR2: MDHEN and SYDVKM. V was pared by 1 base and J by 5 bases, with 27 bases between. The CDR3 DNA is TGTGCCAGCAGTTTATCGGCCTTCAATAAAACCGGAGGGATAGACGAGCAGTACTTC. Translated, it gives CASSLSAFNKTGGIDEQYF.

The chain's CDR3 is CASSLSGTVPPTNYGYTF. The CDR3, as DNA: TGTGCCAGCAGCTTATCCGGGACAGTACCACCTACAAACTATGGCTACACCTTC. The genes are TRBV7-6 and TRBJ1-2, with 7 bases aligning to TRBD1. After removal of 2 bases from V and 2 bases from J, the junction contained 14 bases not matched to a gene. The V gene's germline CDR1 is SGHVS and CDR2 FNYEAQ. The CDR3 extends over 18 amino acids.

This chain connects TRBV19 to TRBJ1-2, with D maybe TRBD1 (6 bases). The CDR3 runs 14 residues. Per the germline V gene, CDR1 is LNHDA and CDR2 is SQIVND (reference sequence). The ends were cut back, 4 bases at V and 7 bases at J, with 16 bases in the middle. In DNA form, the CDR3 reads TGTGCCAGTAGTAGAAGCCAGGGGACCCTTGGCTACACCTTC. As protein: CASSRSQGTLGYTF.

The chain recombines TRBV13 with TRBJ2-7; 7 bases line up with TRBD1. Germline V CDR1 and CDR2: PRHDT, FYEKMQ (reference sequence). V trimming: 6 bases; J trimming: 7 bases; junction bases outside the gene matches: 18. The CDR3 consists of 16 residues. In nucleotides, the CDR3 is TGTGCCAGCAGTCCAGGGGCCACAGGGGAGTCGCGAGAGCAGTACTTC. Encoded protein: CASSPGATGESREQYF.

In its sample, this clone was seen once. The chain couples TRBV7-2 to TRBJ2-2, with TRBD2 matching 12 bases. The CDR3 is 17 amino acids. Germline lookup yields CDR1 SGHTA and CDR2 FQGNSA. V shed 1 base and J 5 bases; nucleotides not matched to a gene: 5. CDR3 DNA sequence: TGTGCCAGCAGCTTAGGGGGACTAGCGGGCGGGACCGGGGAGCTGTTTTTT. It translates to CASSLGGLAGGTGELFF.

In its sample, this clone was seen once. The rearrangement uses TRBV9 and TRBJ1-6, with D possibly being TRBD1 (5 bases). Trimming removed 0 bases from V and 9 bases from J, with 13 bases in between. The germline gives CDR1 SGDLS, CDR2 YYNGEE. This CDR3 is 15 amino acids long. The CDR3 protein is CASSVGEAGISPLHF. In nucleotides, the CDR3 is TGTGCCAGCAGCGTAGGGGAGGCAGGGATTTCACCCCTCCACTTT.

This clone showed up just a few times. The rearrangement joins TRBV5-1 to TRBJ2-2, with a tentative D call TRBD2 (6 bases). The germline V gene has CDR1 SGHRS and CDR2 YFSETQ. V lost 1 base and J lost 0, with 13 bases in between. The CDR3 runs 17 residues. The CDR3 reads CASSLRPAGPNTGELFF. CDR3 DNA sequence: TGCGCCAGCAGCTTGCGGCCAGCGGGTCCGAACACCGGGGAGCTGTTTTTT.